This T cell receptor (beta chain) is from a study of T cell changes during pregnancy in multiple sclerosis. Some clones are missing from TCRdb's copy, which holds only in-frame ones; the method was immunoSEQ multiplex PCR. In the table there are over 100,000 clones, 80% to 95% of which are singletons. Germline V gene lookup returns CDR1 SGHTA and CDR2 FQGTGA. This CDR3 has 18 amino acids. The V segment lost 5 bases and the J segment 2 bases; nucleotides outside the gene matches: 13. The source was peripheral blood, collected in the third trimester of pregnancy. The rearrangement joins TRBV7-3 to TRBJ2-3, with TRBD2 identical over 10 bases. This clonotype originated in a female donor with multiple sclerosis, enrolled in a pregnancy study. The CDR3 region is CASSPKAGTSDPTDTQYF. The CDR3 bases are TGTGCCAGCAGCCCCAAGGCCGGGACTAGCGACCCCACAGATACGCAGTATTTT. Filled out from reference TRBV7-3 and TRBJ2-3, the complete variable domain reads GAGVSQTPSNKVTEKGKYVELRCDPISGHTALYWYRQSLGQGPEFLIYFQGTGAADDSGLPNDRFFAVRPEGSVSTLKIQRTERGDSAVYLCASSPKAGTSDPTDTQYFGPGTRLTVL.